Described below is a single T cell receptor (beta chain) sequence and its context. Its antigen is not known. This sample is part of a study of resident and recirculating memory T cells in vitiligo. Study-wide findings and caveats: No single dominant TCR clone appeared; lesion clonality varied.

The germline CDR1 and CDR2 sequences are SGHRS and YFSETQ. V was clipped by 0 bases and J by 6 bases; unmatched bases: 8. The CDR3 is 17 amino acids. Clones were read by immunoSEQ multiplex PCR, and TCRdb kept only the in-frame ones, dropping some. The sample carries roughly 80,000 clones, under 95% recorded once. No patient showed confetti depigmentation, a clinical sign of active disease. This receptor was identified in a male donor with vitiligo. The sequencing sample was made of blood. The gene calls are TRBV5-1 and TRBJ2-7; TRBD2 matches at 14 bases. The CDR3 bases are TGCGCCAGCAGCTTGGAAGGACTAGCGGGAGGTTATCGCGAGCAGTACTTC. Protein product: CASSLEGLAGGYREQYF. Variable domain in full (rest from reference TRBV5-1 and TRBJ2-7): KAGVTQTPRYLIKTRGQQVTLSCSPISGHRSVSWYQQTPGQGLQFLFEYFSETQRNKGNFPGRFSGRQFSNSRSEMNVSTLELGDSALYLCASSLEGLAGGYREQYFGPGTRLTVT.